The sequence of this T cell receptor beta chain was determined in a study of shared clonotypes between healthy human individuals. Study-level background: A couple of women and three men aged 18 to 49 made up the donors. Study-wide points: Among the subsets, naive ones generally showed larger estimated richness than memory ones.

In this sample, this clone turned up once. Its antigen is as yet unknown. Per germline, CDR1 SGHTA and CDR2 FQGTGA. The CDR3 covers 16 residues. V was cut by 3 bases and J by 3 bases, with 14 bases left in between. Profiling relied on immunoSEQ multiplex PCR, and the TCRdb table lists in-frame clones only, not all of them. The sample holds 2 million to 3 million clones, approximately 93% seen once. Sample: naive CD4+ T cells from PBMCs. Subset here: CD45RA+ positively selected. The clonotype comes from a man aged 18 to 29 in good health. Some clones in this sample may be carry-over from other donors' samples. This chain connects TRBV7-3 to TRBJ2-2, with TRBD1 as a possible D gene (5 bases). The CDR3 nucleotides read TGTGCCAGCAGCTTGAGGCAGGGTGTGGACACCGGGGAGCTGTTTTTT. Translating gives CASSLRQGVDTGELFF. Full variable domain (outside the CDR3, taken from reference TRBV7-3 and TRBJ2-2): GAGVSQTPSNKVTEKGKYVELRCDPISGHTALYWYRQSLGQGPEFLIYFQGTGAADDSGLPNDRFFAVRPEGSVSTLKIQRTERGDSAVYLCASSLRQGVDTGELFFGEGSRLTVL.